This TCR beta chain was sequenced during a study of T cells in narcolepsy. Study background: Donors had narcolepsy type 1 or type 2, or were healthy controls.

Concerning this clone itself: What it recognizes is unknown.

The germline V and J ends were trimmed by 4 bases and 1 base, with 14 bases remaining between them. Germline V gene sequence: CDR1 LGHNA, CDR2 YNFKEQ. This CDR3 region has 15 residues. Using immunoSEQ multiplex PCR, the repertoire was profiled, and TCRdb retains in-frame clones only, with some absent. The repertoire holds around 31,000 clones, more than 75% seen once, with around 2.6% in the top ten. Findings and limits, study-wide: Blood of same and different patients, but not healthy controls, reportedly held recurring autoreactive clonotypes. Same-patient CSF and blood CD4+ T cell clonotypes included HCRT-specific and TRIB2-specific autoreactive ones.

V gene TRBV4-2 combines with J gene TRBJ2-7; a possible D gene is TRBD2 (6 bases). Sequencing was performed on CD45RA- memory CD4+ T cells from PBMCs. This clonotype was sampled from a human donor with narcolepsy. CDR3 sequence: CASSRDYAGSYEQYF. CDR3 sequence (DNA): TGTGCCAGCAGCCGCGATTACGCGGGATCCTACGAGCAGTACTTC.